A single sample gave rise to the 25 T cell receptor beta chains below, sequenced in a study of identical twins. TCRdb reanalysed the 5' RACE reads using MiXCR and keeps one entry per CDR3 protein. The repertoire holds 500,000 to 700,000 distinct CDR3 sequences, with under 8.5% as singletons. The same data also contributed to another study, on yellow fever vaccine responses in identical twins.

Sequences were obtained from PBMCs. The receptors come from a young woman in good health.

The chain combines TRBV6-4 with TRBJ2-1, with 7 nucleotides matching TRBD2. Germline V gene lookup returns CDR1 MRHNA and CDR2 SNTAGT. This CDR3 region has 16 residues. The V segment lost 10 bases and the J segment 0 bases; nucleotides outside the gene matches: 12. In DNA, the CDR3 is TGTGCCATCGAGATCCTAGCGGCCACCTCCTACAATGAGCAGTTCTTC. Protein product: CAIEILAATSYNEQFF.

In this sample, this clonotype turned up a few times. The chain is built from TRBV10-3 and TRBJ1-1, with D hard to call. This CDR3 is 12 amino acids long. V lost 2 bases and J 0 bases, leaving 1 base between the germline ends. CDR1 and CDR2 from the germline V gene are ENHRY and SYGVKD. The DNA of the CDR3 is TGTGCCATCAGTGAGGTGAACACTGAAGCTTTCTTT. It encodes CAISEVNTEAFF.

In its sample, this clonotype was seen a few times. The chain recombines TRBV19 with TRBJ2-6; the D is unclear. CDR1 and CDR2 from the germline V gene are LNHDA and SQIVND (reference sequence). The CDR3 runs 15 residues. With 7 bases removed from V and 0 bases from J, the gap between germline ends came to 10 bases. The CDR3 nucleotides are TGTGCCAGTACCCCCGGAAGCTCTGGGGCCAACGTCCTGACTTTC. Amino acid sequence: CASTPGSSGANVLTF. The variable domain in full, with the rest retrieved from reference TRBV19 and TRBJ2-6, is DGGITQSPKYLFRKEGQNVTLSCEQNLNHDAMYWYRQDPGQGLRLIYYSQIVNDFQKGDIAEGYSVSREKKESFPLTVTSAQKNPTAFYLCASTPGSSGANVLTFGAGSRLTVL.

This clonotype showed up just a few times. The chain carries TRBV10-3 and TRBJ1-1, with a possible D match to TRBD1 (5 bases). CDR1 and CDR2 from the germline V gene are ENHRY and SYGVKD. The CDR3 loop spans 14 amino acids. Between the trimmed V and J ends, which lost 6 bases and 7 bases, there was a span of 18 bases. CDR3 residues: CAISPRVTDFEAFF. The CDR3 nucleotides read TGTGCCATCAGCCCCAGGGTAACCGATTTTGAAGCTTTCTTT.

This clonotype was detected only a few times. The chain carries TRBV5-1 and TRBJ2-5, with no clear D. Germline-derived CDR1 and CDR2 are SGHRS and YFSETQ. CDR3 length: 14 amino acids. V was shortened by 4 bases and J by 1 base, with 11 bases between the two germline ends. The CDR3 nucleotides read TGCGCCAGCAGCCTCCAGAAGGTCCAAGAGACCCAGTACTTC. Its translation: CASSLQKVQETQYF. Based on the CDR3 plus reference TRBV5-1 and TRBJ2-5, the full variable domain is KAGVTQTPRYLIKTRGQQVTLSCSPISGHRSVSWYQQTPGQGLQFLFEYFSETQRNKGNFPGRFSGRQFSNSRSEMNVSTLELGDSALYLCASSLQKVQETQYFGPGTRLLVL.

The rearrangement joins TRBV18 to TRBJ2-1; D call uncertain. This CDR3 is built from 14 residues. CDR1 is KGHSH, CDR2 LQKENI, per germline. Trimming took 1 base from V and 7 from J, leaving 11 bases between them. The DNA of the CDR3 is TGTGCCAGCTCACCACGGGCAGAACCAAATGAGCAGTTCTTC. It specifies CASSPRAEPNEQFF.

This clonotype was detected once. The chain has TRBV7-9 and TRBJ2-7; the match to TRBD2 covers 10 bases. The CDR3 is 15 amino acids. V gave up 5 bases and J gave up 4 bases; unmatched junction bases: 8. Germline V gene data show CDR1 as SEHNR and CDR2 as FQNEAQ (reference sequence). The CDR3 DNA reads TGTGCCAGCAGCGCCCCCGGGACTAGCGCTTACGAGCAGTACTTC. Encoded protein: CASSAPGTSAYEQYF. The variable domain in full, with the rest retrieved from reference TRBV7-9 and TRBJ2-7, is DTGVSQNPRHKITKRGQNVTFRCDPISEHNRLYWYRQTLGQGPEFLTYFQNEAQLEKSRLLSDRFSAERPKGSFSTLEIQRTEQGDSAMYLCASSAPGTSAYEQYFGPGTRLTVT.

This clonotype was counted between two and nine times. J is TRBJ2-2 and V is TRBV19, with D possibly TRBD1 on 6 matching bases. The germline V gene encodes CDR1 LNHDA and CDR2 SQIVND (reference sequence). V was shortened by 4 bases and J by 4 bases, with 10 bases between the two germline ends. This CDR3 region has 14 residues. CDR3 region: CASSSGRGTGELFF. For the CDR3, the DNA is TGTGCCAGTAGTAGTGGCAGGGGCACCGGGGAGCTGTTTTTT.

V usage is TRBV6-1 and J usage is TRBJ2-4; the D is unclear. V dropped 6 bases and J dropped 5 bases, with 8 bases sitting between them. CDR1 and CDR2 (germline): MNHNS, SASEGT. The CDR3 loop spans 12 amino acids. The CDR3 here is CASRHNQNIQYF. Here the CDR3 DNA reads TGTGCCAGCAGGCACAACCAAAACATTCAGTACTTC.

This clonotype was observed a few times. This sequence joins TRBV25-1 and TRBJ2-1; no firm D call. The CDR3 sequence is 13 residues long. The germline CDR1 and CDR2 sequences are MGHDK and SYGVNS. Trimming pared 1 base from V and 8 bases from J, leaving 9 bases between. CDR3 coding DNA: TGTGCCAGCAGTGAATTGGATGGCGATGAGCAGTTCTTC. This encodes CASSELDGDEQFF.

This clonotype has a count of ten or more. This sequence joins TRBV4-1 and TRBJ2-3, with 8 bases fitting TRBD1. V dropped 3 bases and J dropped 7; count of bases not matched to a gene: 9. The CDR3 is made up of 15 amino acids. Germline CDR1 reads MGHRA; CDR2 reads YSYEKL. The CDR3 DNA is TGCGCCAGCAGCCATAACAGGGGGGATAAAAATACGCAGTATTTT. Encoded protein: CASSHNRGDKNTQYF.

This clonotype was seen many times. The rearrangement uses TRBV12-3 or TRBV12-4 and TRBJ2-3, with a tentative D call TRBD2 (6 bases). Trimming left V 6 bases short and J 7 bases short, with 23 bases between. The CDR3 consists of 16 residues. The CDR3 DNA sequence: TGTGCCAGCAGCCCCCCCCATAGCGGAGGAGGGTATACGCAGTATTTT. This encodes CASSPPHSGGGYTQYF.

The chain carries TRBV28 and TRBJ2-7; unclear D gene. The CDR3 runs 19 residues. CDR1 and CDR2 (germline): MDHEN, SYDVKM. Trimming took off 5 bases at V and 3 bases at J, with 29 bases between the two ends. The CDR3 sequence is CASSHLTYQTVKFLYEQYF. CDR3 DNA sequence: TGTGCCAGCAGTCACCTCACCTACCAGACGGTCAAATTCCTCTACGAGCAGTACTTC.

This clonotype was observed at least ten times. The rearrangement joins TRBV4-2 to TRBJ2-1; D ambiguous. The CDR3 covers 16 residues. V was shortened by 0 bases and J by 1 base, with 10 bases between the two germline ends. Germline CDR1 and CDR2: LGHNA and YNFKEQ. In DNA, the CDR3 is TGTGCCAGCAGCCAAGATAGGGCGGTGTCCTACAATGAGCAGTTCTTC. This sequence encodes CASSQDRAVSYNEQFF.

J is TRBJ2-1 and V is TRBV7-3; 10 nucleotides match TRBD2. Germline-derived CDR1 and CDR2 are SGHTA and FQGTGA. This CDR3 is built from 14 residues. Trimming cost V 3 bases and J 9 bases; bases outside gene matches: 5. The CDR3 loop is CASSLGWTSGEQFF. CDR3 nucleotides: TGTGCCAGCAGCTTGGGGTGGACTAGCGGTGAGCAGTTCTTC.

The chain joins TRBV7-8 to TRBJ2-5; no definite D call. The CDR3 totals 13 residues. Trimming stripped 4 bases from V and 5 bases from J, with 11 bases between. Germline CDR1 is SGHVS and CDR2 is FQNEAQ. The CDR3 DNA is TGTGCCAGCAGCTCAGGTCGCGAGGAGACCCAGTACTTC. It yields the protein CASSSGREETQYF.

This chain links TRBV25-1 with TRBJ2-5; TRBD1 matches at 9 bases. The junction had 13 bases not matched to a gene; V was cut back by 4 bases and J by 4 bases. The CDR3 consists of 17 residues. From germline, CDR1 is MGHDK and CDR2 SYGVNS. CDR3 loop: CASSGQAEDRGGETQYF. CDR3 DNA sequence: TGTGCCAGCAGTGGACAGGCGGAGGACAGGGGAGGAGAGACCCAGTACTTC.

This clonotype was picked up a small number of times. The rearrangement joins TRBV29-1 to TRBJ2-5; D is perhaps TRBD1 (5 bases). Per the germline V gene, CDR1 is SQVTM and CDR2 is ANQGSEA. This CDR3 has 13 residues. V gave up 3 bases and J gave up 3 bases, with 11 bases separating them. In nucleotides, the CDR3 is TGCAGCGTTGACGGGCCAGGGAAAGAGACCCAGTACTTC. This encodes CSVDGPGKETQYF. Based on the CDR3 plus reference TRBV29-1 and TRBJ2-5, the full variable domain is SAVISQKPSRDICQRGTSLTIQCQVDSQVTMMFWYRQQPGQSLTLIATANQGSEATYESGFVIDKFPISRPNLTFSTLTVSNMSPEDSSIYLCSVDGPGKETQYFGPGTRLLVL.

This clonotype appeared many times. The CDR3, as DNA: TGTGCCACCAGTGACCGGGACGGATATGAAAAACTGTTTTTT. It codes for CATSDRDGYEKLFF. V and J are TRBV24-1 and TRBJ1-4; D may be TRBD1 (5 bases). CDR1 is KGHDR and CDR2 is SFDVKD in the germline V gene. This CDR3 has 14 residues. With 4 bases removed from V and 6 bases from J, the gap between germline ends came to 11 bases.

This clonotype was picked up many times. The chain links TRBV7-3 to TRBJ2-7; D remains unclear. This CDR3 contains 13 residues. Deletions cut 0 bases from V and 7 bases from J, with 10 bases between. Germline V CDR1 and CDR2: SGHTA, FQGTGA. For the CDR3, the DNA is TGTGCCAGCAGCTTAACGTACGGCTTGGAGCAGTACTTC. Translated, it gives CASSLTYGLEQYF.

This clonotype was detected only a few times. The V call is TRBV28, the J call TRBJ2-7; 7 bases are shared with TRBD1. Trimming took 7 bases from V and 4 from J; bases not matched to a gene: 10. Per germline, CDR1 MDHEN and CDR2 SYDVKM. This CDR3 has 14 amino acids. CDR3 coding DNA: TGTGCCAGCACCCTTCGGACAGGTATTTACGAGCAGTACTTC. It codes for CASTLRTGIYEQYF.

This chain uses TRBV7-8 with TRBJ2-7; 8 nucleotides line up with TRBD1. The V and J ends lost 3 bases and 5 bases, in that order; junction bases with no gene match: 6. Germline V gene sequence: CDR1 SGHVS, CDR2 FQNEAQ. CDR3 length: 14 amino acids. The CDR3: CASSLSQGAHEQYV. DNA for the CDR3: TGTGCCAGCAGCTTGTCTCAGGGGGCCCACGAGCAGTACGTC.

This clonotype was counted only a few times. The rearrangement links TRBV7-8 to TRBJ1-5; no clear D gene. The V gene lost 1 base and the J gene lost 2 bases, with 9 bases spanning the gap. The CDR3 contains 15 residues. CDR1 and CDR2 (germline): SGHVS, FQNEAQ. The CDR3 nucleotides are TGTGCCAGCAGCTTAGTTGTAGGACGCAATCAGCCCCAGCATTTT. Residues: CASSLVVGRNQPQHF.

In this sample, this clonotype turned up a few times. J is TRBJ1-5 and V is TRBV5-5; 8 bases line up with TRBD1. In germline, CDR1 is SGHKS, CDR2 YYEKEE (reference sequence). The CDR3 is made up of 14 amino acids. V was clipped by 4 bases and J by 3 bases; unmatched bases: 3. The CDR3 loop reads CASSRDRINQPQHF. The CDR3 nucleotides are TGTGCCAGCAGCCGGGACAGGATCAATCAGCCCCAGCATTTT. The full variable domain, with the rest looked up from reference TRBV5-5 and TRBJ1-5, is DAGVTQSPTHLIKTRGQQVTLRCSPISGHKSVSWYQQVLGQGPQFIFQYYEKEERGRGNFPDRFSARQFPNYSSELNVNALLLGDSALYLCASSRDRINQPQHFGDGTRLSIL.

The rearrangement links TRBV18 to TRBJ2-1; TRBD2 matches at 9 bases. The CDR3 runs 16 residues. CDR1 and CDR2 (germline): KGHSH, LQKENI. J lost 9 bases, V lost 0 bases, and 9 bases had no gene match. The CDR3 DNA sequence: TGTGCCAGCTCACCACCCGCCCGCGGGGGGGCCCCTGAGCAGTTCTTC. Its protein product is CASSPPARGGAPEQFF.